The 26 T cell receptor beta chains presented below share a single source sample, sequenced in a study of T cells in Graves' hyperthyroidism and ophthalmopathy. Amplification yielded TCR beta CDR3 regions, with RNA transcripts as the source. With the HTBI primer set, the TCR CDR3 went through a first round of RT-PCR. MiXCR, run by TCRdb on the multiplex PCR reads, gives a single entry per CDR3 protein. Among about 560,000 distinct CDR3 sequences listed, 46% were seen once. What was sequenced was peripheral blood or thyroid tissue (not recorded which). The receptors come from a woman aged 18-30 years with Graves' hyperthyroidism.

This clonotype was counted at least ten times. The gene calls are TRBV12-3 or TRBV12-4 and TRBJ2-7; TRBD1 matches 12 bases. Trimming cost V 6 bases and J 5 bases; bases outside gene matches: 2. The CDR3 spans 13 residues. The CDR3 sequence is CASRGQGADEQYF. In DNA form, the CDR3 reads TGTGCCAGCAGGGGACAGGGGGCGGACGAGCAGTACTTC.

The chain recombines TRBV7-9 with TRBJ1-5; 9 nucleotides align to TRBD1. In germline, CDR1 is SEHNR, CDR2 FQNEAQ (reference sequence). CDR3 length: 15 amino acids. Trimming took 5 bases from V and 4 from J; bases not matched to a gene: 6. CDR3 sequence: CASSKGQGMNQPQHF. In DNA form, the CDR3 reads TGTGCCAGCAGCAAGGGACAGGGCATGAATCAGCCCCAGCATTTT.

Many counts were recorded for this clonotype. V gene TRBV24-1 combines with J gene TRBJ1-5, with D hard to call. Trimming removed 1 base from V and 11 bases from J, with 11 bases in between. The CDR3 sequence is 13 residues long. Germline V gene lookup returns CDR1 KGHDR and CDR2 SFDVKD. CDR3 coding DNA: TGTGCCACCAGTGATTTTGACACGACGGCCCAGCATTTT. The encoded protein is CATSDFDTTAQHF.

The table lists this clonotype with a few counts. V and J are TRBV7-8 and TRBJ1-5; possible D gene TRBD1, 6 bases. CDR1 is SGHVS and CDR2 is FQNEAQ in the germline V gene. V was cut by 5 bases and J by 5 bases, with 19 bases left in between. This CDR3 region has 16 residues. The CDR3 here is CASSRDRGATDQPQHF. CDR3 in DNA: TGTGCCAGCAGCCGTGATCGGGGGGCGACGGATCAGCCCCAGCATTTT.

Concerning this clonotype: A read error may explain this, as a much larger clone is one base away. V usage is TRBV10-3 and J usage is TRBJ1-1; TRBD1 matches at 7 bases. The CDR3 covers 15 residues. Germline lookup yields CDR1 ENHRY and CDR2 SYGVKD. In DNA, the CDR3 is TGTGCCATCAGTGAGTCCGAGGGGGCCGTCGCTGAAGCTTCCTTT. Amino acid sequence: CAISESEGAVAEASF.

The chain combines TRBV25-1 with TRBJ1-6, with a possible D match to TRBD1 (5 bases). Trimming removed 8 bases from V and 7 bases from J, with 18 bases in between. Germline V gene sequence: CDR1 MGHDK, CDR2 SYGVNS. The CDR3 has 15 amino acids. CDR3 loop: CASVYPGWGNSPLHF. The CDR3, as DNA: TGTGCCAGCGTTTATCCAGGGTGGGGAAATTCACCCCTCCACTTT.

V usage is TRBV20-1 and J usage is TRBJ1-6, with 8 bases that match TRBD1. The CDR3 is 17 amino acids. V was pared by 2 bases and J by 0 bases, with 6 bases of the junction left unmatched. Germline V gene lookup returns CDR1 DFQATT and CDR2 SNEGSKA (reference sequence). CDR3 loop: CSARSWDRHSYNSPLHF. As DNA, the CDR3 is TGCAGTGCTAGAAGCTGGGACAGGCACTCCTATAATTCACCCCTCCACTTT.

This clonotype appeared a single time. Since a much larger clone is just one base distant, this may be a read error. The chain joins TRBV10-3 to TRBJ1-5, with D hard to call. The CDR3 runs 13 residues. CDR1 is ENHRY, CDR2 SYGVKD, per germline. V was cut by 8 bases and J by 1 base, with 9 bases left in between. As DNA, the CDR3 is TGTGCCATCGGTGGTGACAGCAATCAGCCCCAGCATTTT. This encodes CAIGGDSNQPQHF.

The V and J genes are TRBV20-1 and TRBJ1-2; D gene uncertain. In germline, CDR1 is DFQATT, CDR2 SNEGSKA (reference sequence). V lost 7 bases, J lost 7 bases, and 13 bases lay in between. The CDR3 is 11 residues long. The CDR3 loop reads CSEAWGTGYTF. CDR3 in DNA: TGCAGTGAAGCGTGGGGTACTGGCTACACCTTC.

This clonotype showed up many times. The V call is TRBV19, the J call TRBJ1-1; 7 bases map to TRBD1. Losses at the gene ends were 5 bases for V and 5 bases for J; bases not matched to a gene: 11. Germline V CDR1 and CDR2: LNHDA, SQIVND (reference sequence). The CDR3 consists of 15 residues. The CDR3 region has the DNA TGTGCCAGTAGTGCGGGGACAGTCTTACGTACTGAAGCTTTCTTT. Translated: CASSAGTVLRTEAFF.

The chain recombines TRBV7-9 with TRBJ2-7; D is undetermined. The CDR3 runs 14 residues. V was shortened by 1 base and J by 4 bases, with 11 bases between the two germline ends. Germline-derived CDR1 and CDR2 are SEHNR and FQNEAQ (reference sequence). CDR3 region: CASSLDTAKYEQYF. As DNA, the CDR3 is TGTGCCAGCAGCTTAGACACAGCAAAATACGAGCAGTACTTC.

This clonotype has more than one count but fewer than ten. The chain links TRBV7-9 to TRBJ1-2; D is uncertain. Trimming removed 3 bases at V and 4 bases at J, with 15 bases between. There are 15 residues in the CDR3. Germline V CDR1 and CDR2: SEHNR, FQNEAQ (reference sequence). CDR3 protein: CASSFGPVNLYGYTF. The CDR3 DNA follows: TGTGCCAGCAGCTTCGGCCCAGTCAACCTCTATGGCTACACCTTC. Looking up the rest from reference TRBV7-9 and TRBJ1-2 gives the full variable domain: DTGVSQNPRHKITKRGQNVTFRCDPISEHNRLYWYRQTLGQGPEFLTYFQNEAQLEKSRLLSDRFSAERPKGSFSTLEIQRTEQGDSAMYLCASSFGPVNLYGYTFGSGTRLTVV.

As concerns this clonotype: A single base separates this from a much larger clone, so it may be a read error. The CDR3 does not end in the conserved phenylalanine or tryptophan, so this is likely a read error. The chain has TRBV29-1 and TRBJ2-7, with D perhaps TRBD1 or TRBD2 (5 bases each). The CDR3 runs to 13 residues. Trimming removed 5 bases from V and 5 bases from J, with 16 bases in between. CDR1 is SQVTM, CDR2 ANQGSEA, per germline. CDR3 in amino acids: CSVRGDRVDEQYL. DNA of the CDR3: TGCAGCGTTCGAGGGGATAGGGTGGACGAGCAGTACCTC.

On this clonotype: With a much larger clone just one base away, this may be a read error. The chain employs TRBV24-1 and TRBJ2-2, with D possibly being TRBD2 (5 bases). CDR3 length equals 15 residues. Germline V gene data show CDR1 as KGHDR and CDR2 as SFDVKD. V was cut by 12 bases and J by 4 bases, with 20 bases left in between. The CDR3 region has the DNA TGTGCCGCCGGTAGCAGGAGGTCCCCCACCGGGGAGCTGTTTTTT. It specifies CAAGSRRSPTGELFF.

This clonotype was counted a few times. The chain links TRBV20-1 to TRBJ1-3, with TRBD1 as a possible D gene (5 bases). The CDR3 covers 14 residues. V lost 6 bases, J lost 4 bases, and 16 bases lay in between. Germline V CDR1 and CDR2: DFQATT, SNEGSKA (reference sequence). DNA for the CDR3: TGCAGTGCCACCGAGGGACGAATGGGAAACACCATATATTTT. Translation: CSATEGRMGNTIYF.

J is TRBJ2-7 and V is TRBV19; D not certain. In germline, CDR1 is LNHDA, CDR2 SQIVND (reference sequence). This CDR3 region has 14 residues. The V gene lost 4 bases and the J gene lost 5 bases, with 15 bases spanning the gap. The CDR3 sequence: CASSKFPGTHEQYF. The CDR3 DNA sequence: TGTGCCAGTAGTAAGTTTCCAGGTACGCACGAGCAGTACTTC.

This clonotype showed up just a few times. The chain has TRBV5-1 and TRBJ1-1; a weak D match, TRBD1 (6 bases). Trimming cost V 7 bases and J 0 bases, with 13 bases left between them. Germline V gene data show CDR1 as SGHRS and CDR2 as YFSETQ. This CDR3 comprises 14 residues. Here the CDR3 DNA reads TGCGCCAGCCGATTACAGGGTTTGAACACTGAAGCTTTCTTT. Its translation: CASRLQGLNTEAFF.

This clonotype showed up many times. The chain has TRBV2 and TRBJ1-2; D ambiguous. The CDR3 extends over 11 amino acids. The germline gives CDR1 SNHLY, CDR2 FYNNEI. V was pared by 3 bases and J by 4 bases, with 3 bases between. The CDR3 DNA follows: TGTGCCAGCAGTGATCCCTATGGCTACACCTTC. Encoded protein: CASSDPYGYTF.

About this clonotype: A single base separates this from a much larger clone, so it may be a read error. CDR3 residues: CASSPWRDRSGANVLTF. CDR3 in DNA: TGTGCCAGCAGCCCCTGGCGGGACCGCTCTGGGGCCAACGTCCTGACTTTC. The gene calls are TRBV7-3 and TRBJ2-6, with D maybe TRBD2 (6 bases). Germline CDR1 SGHTA, CDR2 FQGTGA. V was trimmed by 5 bases and J by 0 bases, leaving 14 bases between them. This CDR3 comprises 17 residues.

Of note for this clonotype: This may be a read error, as it is one base from a much larger clone. The chain couples TRBV24-1 to TRBJ1-4; perhaps TRBD1 as D (5 bases). Germline assignment: CDR1 KGHDR and CDR2 SFDVKD. This CDR3 spans 14 amino acids. V was pared by 9 bases and J by 4 bases, with 14 bases between. The CDR3 spells CATDRGHGNEKLFF. DNA for the CDR3: TGTGCCACCGACCGGGGCCACGGTAATGAAAAACTGTTTTTT.

This clonotype appeared a single time. In DNA form, the CDR3 reads TGTGCCAGCAGCCAGACACCGGGCTCCTACAATGAGCAGTACTTC. Translation: CASSQTPGSYNEQYF. The chain has TRBV7-6 and TRBJ2-7; D call uncertain. The CDR3 runs to 15 residues. Germline CDR1 SGHVS, CDR2 FNYEAQ. Trimming cost V 5 bases and J 7 bases, with 21 bases left between them.

This chain uses TRBV20-1 with TRBJ1-4; perhaps TRBD1 as D (5 bases). From germline, CDR1 is DFQATT and CDR2 SNEGSKA (reference sequence). This CDR3 comprises 15 residues. Trimming took off 3 bases at V and 0 bases at J, with 11 bases between the two ends. The DNA of the CDR3 is TGCAGTGCTAGGGGAACAGGTGCAACTAATGAAAAACTGTTTTTT. Its translation: CSARGTGATNEKLFF.

CDR3 in amino acids: CASSLAPRGGANYEQYF. In nucleotides, the CDR3 is TGTGCCAGCAGCCTGGCCCCCAGAGGCGGGGCTAACTACGAGCAGTACTTC. The chain employs TRBV7-8 and TRBJ2-7; the D gene is possibly TRBD2 (6 bases). Germline CDR1 reads SGHVS; CDR2 reads FQNEAQ. V lost 5 bases to trimming and J lost 3 bases, with 23 bases between them. The CDR3 spans 17 residues. The whole variable domain, filled in from reference TRBV7-8 and TRBJ2-7, reads GAGVSQSPRYKVAKRGQDVALRCDPISGHVSLFWYQQALGQGPEFLTYFQNEAQLDKSGLPSDRFFAERPEGSVSTLKIQRTQQEDSAVYLCASSLAPRGGANYEQYFGPGTRLTVT.

The genes are TRBV24-1 and TRBJ2-5; no reliable D call. V lost 3 bases, J lost 2 bases, and 21 bases lay in between. Germline V gives CDR1 KGHDR, CDR2 SFDVKD. The CDR3 totals 18 residues. This chain's CDR3 is CATSDQNPSFGSQETQYF. CDR3 DNA sequence: TGTGCCACCAGTGATCAAAACCCCTCCTTTGGAAGTCAAGAGACCCAGTACTTC.

J is TRBJ2-7 and V is TRBV20-1; TRBD1 agrees at 8 bases. V lost 4 bases to trimming and J lost 10 bases; unmatched junction nucleotides: 15. The CDR3 runs to 14 residues. The germline V gene encodes CDR1 DFQATT and CDR2 SNEGSKA (reference sequence). As DNA, the CDR3 is TGCAGTGCTACAGGGGGCGGGGCCCTTCTGAGTCAGTACTTC. This codes for CSATGGGALLSQYF.

This clonotype was observed at least ten times. J is TRBJ1-4 and V is TRBV2; D ambiguous. The V end lost 8 bases, the J end lost 7 bases, and 14 bases lay between the germline ends. Germline-derived CDR1 and CDR2 are SNHLY and FYNNEI. The CDR3 runs to 13 residues. CDR3 sequence (DNA): TGTGCCAGCGTTCCTCCTCCTGGTGAAAAACTGTTTTTT. This gives the protein CASVPPPGEKLFF. Looking up the rest from reference TRBV2 and TRBJ1-4 gives the full variable domain: EPEVTQTPSHQVTQMGQEVILRCVPISNHLYFYWYRQILGQKVEFLVSFYNNEISEKSEIFDDQFSVERPDGSNFTLKIRSTKLEDSAMYFCASVPPPGEKLFFGSGTQLSVL.